A selection of T cell receptor beta chains follows, all from one sample in a study of T cell repertoires in cytomegalovirus infection. From the reads, TCRdb called clonotypes with MiXCR, one entry per CDR3 protein. This sample has fewer than 400,000 distinct CDR3 sequences, with less than 20% found just once. Material: PBMCs. The receptors come from a human donor in good health (CMV status not recorded). Some clones in this sample may be carry-over from other donors' samples. The CDR3 runs from the conserved cysteine through the conserved F or W. A D gene is named only where the DNA matches it firmly. Not all rows give a size; the values are once, few, many and, for expanded clones, a class.

TRBV12-3/TRBV12-4	.	few	TRBJ2-2	13	CALGDMNTGELFF	TGTGCCTTAGGAGATATGAACACCGGGGAGCTGTTTTTT
TRBV7-2	TRBD2	many	TRBJ2-5	16	CASSLVSSGAQETQYF	TGTGCCAGCAGCTTAGTGTCTAGCGGGGCCCAAGAGACCCAGTACTTC
TRBV7-2	.	few	TRBJ2-1	13	CASSRIPYNEQFF	TGTGCCAGCAGCCGAATACCGTACAATGAGCAGTTCTTC
TRBV20-1	TRBD2	few	TRBJ2-7	16	CSASPPLRGGTYEQYF	TGCAGTGCTAGCCCCCCACTACGCGGGGGGACTTACGAGCAGTACTTC
TRBV11-2	.	.	TRBJ2-3	13	CASRPGQPDTQYF	TGTGCCAGCAGACCCGGGCAACCAGATACGCAGTATTTT
TRBV7-9	.	many	TRBJ2-7	14	CASSLGGGSHEQYF	TGTGCCAGCAGCTTAGGAGGGGGGTCGCACGAGCAGTACTTC
TRBV28	.	many	TRBJ2-6	15	CASSSPGDGANVLTF	TGTGCCAGCAGTTCCCCCGGGGACGGGGCCAACGTCCTGACTTTC
TRBV19	TRBD1	many	TRBJ1-6	16	CASRADRGTYNSPLHF	TGTGCCAGTAGAGCGGACAGGGGCACCTATAATTCACCCCTCCACTTT
TRBV7-2	TRBD1	many	TRBJ1-5	14	CASSSWDRGAPQHF	TGTGCCAGCAGCTCCTGGGACAGGGGAGCGCCCCAGCATTTT
TRBV11-2	TRBD1	.	TRBJ2-3	16	CASSLVVYRGSDTQYF	TGTGCCAGCAGCCTAGTGGTCTACAGGGGTTCAGATACGCAGTATTTT
TRBV12-3/TRBV12-4	.	few	TRBJ1-1	11	CASGSVPEAFF	TGTGCCAGCGGGTCGGTTCCTGAAGCTTTCTTT
TRBV7-2	.	many	TRBJ1-2	14	CASSSQGGPNGYTF	TGTGCCAGCAGCTCCCAGGGCGGCCCTAATGGCTACACCTTC
TRBV20-1	TRBD1	.	TRBJ1-1	13	CSAERDRNTEAFF	TGCAGTGCTGAACGGGACAGAAACACTGAAGCTTTCTTT
TRBV18	.	.	TRBJ1-4	16	CASSKDYTGRSEKLFF	TGTGCCAGCTCCAAAGACTATACAGGACGGTCTGAAAAACTGTTTTTT
TRBV2	.	.	TRBJ1-5	14	CASSDRGGNQPQHF	TGTGCCAGCAGTGACAGGGGAGGCAATCAGCCCCAGCATTTT
TRBV7-8	.	many	TRBJ2-1	17	CASSLAAVVGSWNEQFF	TGTGCCAGCAGCTTAGCGGCGGTGGTGGGGTCCTGGAATGAGCAGTTCTTC
TRBV7-9	.	.	TRBJ2-5	15	CASSSWTGREETQYF	TGTGCCAGCAGCTCCTGGACAGGGCGGGAGGAGACCCAGTACTTC
TRBV7-9	.	many	TRBJ2-5	15	CASRTRTGFQETQYF	TGTGCCAGCAGGACTAGGACTGGCTTCCAAGAGACCCAGTACTTC
TRBV7-9	TRBD1	many	TRBJ1-1	14	CASSLTGRYTEAFF	TGTGCCAGCAGCTTGACAGGGCGGTACACTGAAGCTTTCTTT
TRBV27	TRBD1	few	TRBJ2-7	16	CASSRPGGTGVVEQYF	TGTGCCAGCAGTCGTCCTGGGGGGACAGGGGTGGTCGAGCAGTACTTC
TRBV7-9	TRBD1	.	TRBJ2-7	15	CASSPVGQGFYEQYF	TGTGCCAGCAGCCCCGTGGGACAGGGGTTCTACGAGCAGTACTTC
TRBV7-2	.	many	TRBJ1-4	14	CASSLGSPYEKLFF	TGTGCCAGCAGCTTAGGATCGCCATATGAAAAACTGTTTTTT
TRBV7-9	.	few	TRBJ2-1	12	CASSLPGSTLRF	TGTGCCAGCAGCCTCCCCGGGTCAACCCTCAGATTC
TRBV15	TRBD1	.	TRBJ2-7	14	CATSSGQGAGEQYF	TGTGCCACCAGCAGTGGACAGGGGGCGGGGGAGCAGTACTTC
TRBV11-2	TRBD2	few	TRBJ2-3	17	CASSPRLAGGRADTQYF	TGTGCCAGCAGCCCCCGACTAGCGGGGGGCAGGGCAGATACGCAGTATTTT
TRBV19	TRBD2	few	TRBJ2-7	14	CASSVLQREGEQYF	TGTGCCAGTAGTGTGCTTCAGCGGGAGGGGGAGCAGTACTTC
TRBV7-2	TRBD1	many	TRBJ2-3	16	CASSPHPGGQTGGQYF	TGTGCCAGCAGCCCCCATCCAGGGGGCCAGACAGGGGGGCAGTATTTT
TRBV7-2	TRBD2	many	TRBJ2-3	14	CASRAGGITDTQYF	TGTGCCAGCAGGGCGGGGGGGATCACAGATACGCAGTATTTT
TRBV7-9	TRBD1	many	TRBJ2-7	14	CASSPRTGEDEQYF	TGTGCCAGCAGCCCCCGGACAGGGGAGGACGAGCAGTACTTC
TRBV12-3/TRBV12-4	.	.	TRBJ1-2	14	CASSLNGGIYGYTF	TGTGCCAGCAGTTTAAATGGCGGAATCTATGGCTACACCTTC
TRBV6-1	.	few	TRBJ1-5	13	CATRQVGNQPQHF	TGTGCCACCCGACAGGTGGGCAATCAGCCCCAGCATTTT
TRBV20-1	.	few	TRBJ1-1	16	CSATNGVRDWDTEAFF	TGCAGTGCTACAAACGGGGTTCGGGATTGGGACACTGAAGCTTTCTTT
TRBV7-6	.	many	TRBJ2-3	14	CASSLASDTDTQYF	TGTGCCAGCAGCTTAGCAAGCGACACAGATACGCAGTATTTT
TRBV7-2	.	many	TRBJ2-1	16	CASSPERAWIYNEQFF	TGTGCCAGCAGCCCAGAGCGGGCTTGGATCTACAATGAGCAGTTCTTC
TRBV4-1	.	many	TRBJ1-2	15	CASSQDPRDTGGYTF	TGCGCCAGCAGCCAAGATCCTCGGGACACTGGCGGCTACACCTTC
TRBV2	.	few	TRBJ1-4	13	CASSEEATEKLFF	TGTGCCAGCAGTGAAGAGGCCACCGAAAAACTGTTTTTT
TRBV12-5	.	many	TRBJ1-5	19	CASGLVPWTEGGLHQPQHF	TGTGCTAGTGGTTTGGTACCTTGGACAGAGGGAGGCCTCCATCAGCCCCAGCATTTT
TRBV27	TRBD1	.	TRBJ2-7	13	CASSMGQSYEQYF	TGTGCCAGCAGTATGGGACAGTCCTACGAGCAGTACTTC
TRBV27	TRBD2	few	TRBJ2-3	15	CASSFAGGSTDTQYF	TGTGCCAGCAGTTTCGCGGGGGGTAGCACAGATACGCAGTATTTT
TRBV7-2	.	many	TRBJ2-7	13	CASSPRASNEQYF	TGTGCCAGCAGCCCGCGGGCGTCCAACGAGCAGTACTTC
TRBV3-1	TRBD1	.	TRBJ1-1	16	CASSKRPGTAAGEAFF	TGTGCCAGCAGTAAACGACCCGGGACAGCGGCCGGTGAAGCTTTCTTT
TRBV20-1	.	.	TRBJ2-3	16	CSARSLIHGSTDTQYF	TGCAGTGCTAGGAGTTTGATCCATGGGAGCACAGATACGCAGTATTTT
TRBV7-8	.	many	TRBJ2-2	17	CASSLMGFGSSAGELFF	TGTGCCAGCAGCTTAATGGGCTTCGGGAGTAGTGCCGGGGAGCTGTTTTTT
TRBV7-2	.	few	TRBJ1-1	11	CASSLGGAAFF	TGTGCCTCAAGCTTGGGGGGAGCGGCTTTCTTT
TRBV11-2	.	.	TRBJ2-7	13	CASSLSPADEQYF	TGTGCCAGCAGCTTAAGCCCGGCAGACGAGCAGTACTTC
TRBV7-2	.	many	TRBJ2-1	14	CASSLAGPLSEQFF	TGTGCCAGCAGCTTAGCGGGACCCCTTAGTGAGCAGTTCTTC
TRBV7-2	.	many	TRBJ2-6	15	CASSLRFSGANVLTF	TGTGCCAGCAGCCTGAGGTTCTCTGGGGCCAACGTCCTGACTTTC
TRBV11-2	.	.	TRBJ2-3	16	CASSLLVQGAADTQYF	TGTGCCAGCAGCTTGCTAGTTCAGGGAGCAGCAGATACGCAGTATTTT
TRBV18	TRBD1	.	TRBJ2-1	16	CASSPPAGGKVNEQFF	TGTGCCAGCTCACCACCGGCAGGGGGCAAGGTCAATGAGCAGTTCTTC
TRBV28	.	.	TRBJ2-3	15	CASSPGVTGTDTQYF	TGTGCCAGCAGCCCGGGAGTTACTGGCACAGATACGCAGTATTTT
TRBV2	.	.	TRBJ1-5	16	CASSEARRDSNQPQHF	TGTGCCAGCAGTGAAGCGCGGAGGGATAGCAATCAGCCCCAGCATTTT
TRBV7-6	TRBD1	many	TRBJ1-1	15	CASSQRQGMNTEAFF	TGTGCCAGCAGCCAAAGACAGGGTATGAACACTGAAGCTTTCTTT
TRBV10-3	.	few	TRBJ2-3	12	CAISESTDTQYF	TGTGCCATCAGTGAGTCGACAGATACGCAGTATTTT
TRBV7-2	.	many	TRBJ1-4	16	CASSRWASATNEKLFF	TGTGCCAGCAGCCGCTGGGCCTCTGCAACTAATGAAAAACTGTTTTTT
TRBV29-1	.	few	TRBJ2-7	13	CSVEGAGLYEQYF	TGCAGCGTTGAAGGGGCAGGGTTGTACGAGCAGTACTTC
TRBV7-6	.	many	TRBJ2-3	13	CASSLFSGDTQYF	TGTGCCAGCAGCTTATTCAGCGGAGATACGCAGTATTTT
TRBV12-3/TRBV12-4	TRBD1	.	TRBJ2-7	17	CASSPSDLTGLSAEQYF	TGTGCCAGCAGTCCCTCCGATTTGACAGGGTTATCGGCCGAGCAGTACTTC
TRBV2	.	few	TRBJ2-5	12	CASSAMQETQYF	TGTGCCAGCAGTGCTATGCAAGAGACCCAGTACTTC
TRBV29-1	TRBD1	few	TRBJ1-1	12	CSPGGRFTEAFF	TGCAGCCCAGGGGGTCGGTTCACTGAAGCTTTCTTT
TRBV20-1	.	.	TRBJ2-7	12	CSTYGGPYEQYF	TGCAGTACTTACGGGGGGCCCTACGAGCAGTACTTC